A selection of T cell receptor beta chains follows, all from one sample in a study of T cells expressing NK-cell markers. From the 5' RACE reads, TCRdb lists one entry per CDR3 protein and no DNA. The sample has over 200,000 distinct CDR3 sequences. The sample comprised blood T cells: a sorted CD56 or NKG2C T cell subset, CD4+ or CD8+ T cells, or bulk PBMC T cells (not recorded which). The receptor set was obtained from a man between 18 and 29 years old in good health. CDR3s include the opening cysteine and the closing phenylalanine or tryptophan.

J gene | V gene | CDR3 protein
TRBJ2-5 | TRBV5-1 | CASSHRIQETQYF
TRBJ2-3 | TRBV2 | CASSEIRSTDTQYF
TRBJ2-1 | TRBV4-2 | CASSQDLPNEQFF
TRBJ1-6 | TRBV20-1 | CSARDILAGGSPLHF
TRBJ1-1 | TRBV6-5 | CASSYGGAGMNTEAFF
TRBJ2-3 | TRBV28 | CASRKAGGTDTQYF
TRBJ2-2 | TRBV14 | CASSQRAGRHTGELFF
TRBJ2-5 | TRBV20-1 | CSAGTGGLKTQYF
TRBJ2-1 | TRBV27 | CASSYPGTGAVGEQFF
TRBJ2-7 | TRBV20-1 | CSARDSPSGHYEQYF
TRBJ2-3 | TRBV24-1 | CATRTSGGTDTQYF
TRBJ1-1 | TRBV7-7 | CASSRSQNTEAFF
TRBJ2-7 | TRBV20-1 | CSARGSAGGTSTYEQYF
TRBJ2-5 | TRBV5-1 | CASSPSGKQVETQYF
TRBJ2-7 | TRBV6-1 | CASSGRQGYEQYF
TRBJ2-3 | TRBV29-1 | CSVEGRKNTDTQYF
TRBJ2-1 | TRBV5-1 | CASSWDVGQGYTIYNEQFF
TRBJ2-3 | TRBV12-3/TRBV12-4 | CASRPPGRGDTQYF
TRBJ2-7 | TRBV7-6 | CASSPSGDRAYEQYF
TRBJ2-7 | TRBV5-5 | CASSSGTVTYEQYF